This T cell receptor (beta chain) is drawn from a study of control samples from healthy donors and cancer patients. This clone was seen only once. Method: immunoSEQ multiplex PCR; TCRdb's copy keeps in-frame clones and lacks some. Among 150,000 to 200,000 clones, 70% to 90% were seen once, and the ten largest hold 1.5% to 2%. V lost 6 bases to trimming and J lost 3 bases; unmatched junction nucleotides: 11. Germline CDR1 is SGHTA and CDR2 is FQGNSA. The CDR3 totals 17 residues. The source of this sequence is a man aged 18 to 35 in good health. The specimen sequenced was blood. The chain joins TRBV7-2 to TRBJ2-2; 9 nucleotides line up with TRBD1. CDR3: CASSPRRQGVYTGELFF. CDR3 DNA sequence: TGTGCCAGCAGTCCGAGGCGACAGGGGGTGTACACCGGGGAGCTGTTTTTT.